This T cell receptor (beta chain) was recorded in a study of cytomegalovirus exposure and HLA in healthy donors. Study results and caveats: The study had only CMV serostatus as immune exposure information. V- and J-gene trimming in TCR beta was tied to a missense DCLRE1C variant by an analysis performed later.

PCR employed 60 Vbeta and 13 Jbeta primers. Repertoires were generated with immunoSEQ multiplex PCR, while TCRdb's copy carries only in-frame clones and drops some. This table has about 84,000 clones, roughly 64% appearing once. This clone has more than one count but fewer than ten. What it recognizes is unknown. This CDR3 contains 17 residues. Germline CDR1 reads SGHAT; CDR2 reads FQNNGV. The V segment lost 5 bases and the J segment 4 bases; nucleotides outside the gene matches: 11. This chain uses TRBV11-2 with TRBJ2-4; 10 bases are shared with TRBD1. This TCR derives from a woman between 40 and 50 years old in good health and CMV-seropositive. The sequenced sample was PBMCs. The CDR3 DNA reads as TGTGCCAGCAGCAACCGGGACAGGGGTAGGGGAAAAAACATTCAGTACTTC. This sequence encodes CASSNRDRGRGKNIQYF.